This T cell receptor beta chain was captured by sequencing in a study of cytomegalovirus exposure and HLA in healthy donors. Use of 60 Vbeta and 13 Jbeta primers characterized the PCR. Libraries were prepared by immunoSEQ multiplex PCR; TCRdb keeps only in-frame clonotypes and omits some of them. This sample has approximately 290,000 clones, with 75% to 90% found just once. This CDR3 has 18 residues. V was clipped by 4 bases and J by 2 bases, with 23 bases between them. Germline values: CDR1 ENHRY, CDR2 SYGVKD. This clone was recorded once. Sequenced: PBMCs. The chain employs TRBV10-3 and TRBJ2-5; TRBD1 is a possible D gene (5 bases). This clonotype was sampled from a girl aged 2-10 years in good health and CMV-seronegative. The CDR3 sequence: CAISAVDAWTLEQETQYF. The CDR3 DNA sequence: TGTGCCATCAGTGCTGTGGACGCTTGGACACTGGAACAAGAGACCCAGTACTTC.